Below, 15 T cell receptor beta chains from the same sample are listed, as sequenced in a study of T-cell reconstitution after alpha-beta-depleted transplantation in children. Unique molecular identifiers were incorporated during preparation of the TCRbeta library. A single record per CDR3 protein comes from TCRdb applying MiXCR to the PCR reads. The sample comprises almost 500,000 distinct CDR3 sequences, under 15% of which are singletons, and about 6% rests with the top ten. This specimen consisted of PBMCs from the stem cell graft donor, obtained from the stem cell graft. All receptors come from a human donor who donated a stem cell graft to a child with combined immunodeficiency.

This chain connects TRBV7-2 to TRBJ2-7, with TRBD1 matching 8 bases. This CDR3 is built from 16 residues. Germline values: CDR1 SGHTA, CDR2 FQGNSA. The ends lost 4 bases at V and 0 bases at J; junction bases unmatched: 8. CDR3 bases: TGTGCCAGCAGCTATCCCGGGACAGGCTACTCCTACGAGCAGTACTTC. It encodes CASSYPGTGYSYEQYF.

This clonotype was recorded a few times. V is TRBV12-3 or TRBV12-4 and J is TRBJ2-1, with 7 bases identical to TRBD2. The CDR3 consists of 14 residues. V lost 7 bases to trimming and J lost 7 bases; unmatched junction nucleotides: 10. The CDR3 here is CASTWSGRVNEQFF. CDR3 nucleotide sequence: TGTGCCAGCACTTGGAGTGGGAGGGTGAATGAGCAGTTCTTC.

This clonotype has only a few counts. The CDR3 region is CSGRGRDTINEQFF. CDR3 coding DNA: TGCAGCGGGAGGGGGAGGGACACGATCAATGAGCAGTTCTTC. The chain employs TRBV20-1 and TRBJ2-1, with 8 bases matching TRBD2. The CDR3 extends over 14 amino acids. CDR1 and CDR2 (germline): DFQATT, SNEGSKA (reference sequence).

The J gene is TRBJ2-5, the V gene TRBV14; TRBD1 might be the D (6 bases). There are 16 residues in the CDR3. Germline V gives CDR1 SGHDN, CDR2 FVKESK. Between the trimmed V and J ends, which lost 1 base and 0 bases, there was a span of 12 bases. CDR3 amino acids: CASSQGLTGHQETQYF. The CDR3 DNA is TGTGCCAGCAGCCAAGGCCTGACAGGACACCAAGAGACCCAGTACTTC.

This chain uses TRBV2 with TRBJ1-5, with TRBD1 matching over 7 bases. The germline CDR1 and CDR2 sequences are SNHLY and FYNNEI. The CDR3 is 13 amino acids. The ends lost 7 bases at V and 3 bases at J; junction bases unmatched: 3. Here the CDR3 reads CASTGGYNQPQHF. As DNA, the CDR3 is TGTGCCAGCACAGGGGGTTACAATCAGCCCCAGCATTTT.

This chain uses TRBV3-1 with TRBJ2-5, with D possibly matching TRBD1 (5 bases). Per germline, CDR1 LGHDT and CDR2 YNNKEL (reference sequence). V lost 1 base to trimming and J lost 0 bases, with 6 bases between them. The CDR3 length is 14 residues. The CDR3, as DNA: TGTGCCAGCAGCCAAGGGGGCGACCAAGAGACCCAGTACTTC. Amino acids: CASSQGGDQETQYF.

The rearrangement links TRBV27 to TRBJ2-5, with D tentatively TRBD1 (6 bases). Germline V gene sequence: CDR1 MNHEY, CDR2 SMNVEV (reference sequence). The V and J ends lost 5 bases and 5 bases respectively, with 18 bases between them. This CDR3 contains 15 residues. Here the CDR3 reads CASSPRTASTETQYF. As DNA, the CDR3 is TGTGCCAGCAGTCCCAGGACAGCCAGTACGGAGACCCAGTACTTC.

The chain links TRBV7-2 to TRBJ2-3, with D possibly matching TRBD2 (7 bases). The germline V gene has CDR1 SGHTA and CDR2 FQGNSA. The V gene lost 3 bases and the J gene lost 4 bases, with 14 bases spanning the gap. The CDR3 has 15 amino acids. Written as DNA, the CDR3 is TGTGCCAGCAGCTTCTTAGGGGGGGTCGCAGATACGCAGTATTTT. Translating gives CASSFLGGVADTQYF.

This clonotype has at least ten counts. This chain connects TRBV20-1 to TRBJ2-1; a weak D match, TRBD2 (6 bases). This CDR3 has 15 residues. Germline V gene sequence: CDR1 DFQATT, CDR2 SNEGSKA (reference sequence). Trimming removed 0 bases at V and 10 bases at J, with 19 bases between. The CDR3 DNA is TGCAGTGCTAGAGATTCTAGGCTAGCGATAGGCGAGCAGTTCTTC. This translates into CSARDSRLAIGEQFF.

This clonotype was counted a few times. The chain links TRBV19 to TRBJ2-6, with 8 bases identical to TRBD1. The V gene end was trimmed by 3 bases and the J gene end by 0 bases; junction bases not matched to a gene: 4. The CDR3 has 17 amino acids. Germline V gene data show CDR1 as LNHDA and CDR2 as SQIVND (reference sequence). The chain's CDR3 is CASSIPGGDSGANVLTF. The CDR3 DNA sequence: TGTGCCAGTAGTATCCCAGGGGGCGACTCTGGGGCCAACGTCCTGACTTTC.

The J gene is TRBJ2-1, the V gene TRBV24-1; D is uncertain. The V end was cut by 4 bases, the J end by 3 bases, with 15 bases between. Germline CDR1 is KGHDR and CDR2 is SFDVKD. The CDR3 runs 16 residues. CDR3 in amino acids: CATSDRTTHNYNEQFF. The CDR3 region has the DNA TGTGCCACCAGTGACCGAACTACGCATAACTACAATGAGCAGTTCTTC.

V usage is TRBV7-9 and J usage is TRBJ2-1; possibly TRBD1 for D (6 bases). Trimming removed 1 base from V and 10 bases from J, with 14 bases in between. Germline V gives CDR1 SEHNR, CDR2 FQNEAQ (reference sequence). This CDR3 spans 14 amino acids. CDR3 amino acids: CASSLVGGAPEQFF. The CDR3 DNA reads TGTGCCAGCAGCTTAGTAGGGGGAGCGCCCGAGCAGTTCTTC.

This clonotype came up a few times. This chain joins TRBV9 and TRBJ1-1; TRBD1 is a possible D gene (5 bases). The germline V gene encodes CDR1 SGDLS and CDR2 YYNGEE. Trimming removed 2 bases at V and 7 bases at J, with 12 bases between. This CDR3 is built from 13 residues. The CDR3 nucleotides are TGTGCCAGCAGCGTCGCCGCAGGGTTTGAAGCTTTCTTT. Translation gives CASSVAAGFEAFF.

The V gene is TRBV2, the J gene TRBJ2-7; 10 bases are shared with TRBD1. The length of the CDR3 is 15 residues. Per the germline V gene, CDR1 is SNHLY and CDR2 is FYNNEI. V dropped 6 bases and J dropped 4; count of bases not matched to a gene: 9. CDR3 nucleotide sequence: TGTGCCAGCAGATCCGGGACAGGGGCAGGATACGAGCAGTACTTC. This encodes CASRSGTGAGYEQYF.

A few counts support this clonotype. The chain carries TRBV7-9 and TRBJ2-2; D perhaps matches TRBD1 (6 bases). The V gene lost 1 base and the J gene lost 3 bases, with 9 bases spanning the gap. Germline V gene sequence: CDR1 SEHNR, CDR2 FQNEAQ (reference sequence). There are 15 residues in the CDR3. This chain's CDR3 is CASSLVQGYTGELFF. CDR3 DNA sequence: TGTGCCAGCAGCTTAGTACAGGGATACACCGGGGAGCTGTTTTTT.